A selection of T cell receptor beta chains follows, all from one sample in a study of blood T cell repertoires in COVID-19. The protocol was immunoSEQ multiplex PCR, while the TCRdb copy is restricted to in-frame clones and leaves out a portion. The sample gives almost 250,000 clones, more than 85% of which show up once; roughly 4% is in the top ten. Sequencing input: PBMCs or T cells enriched from blood (not recorded which). These receptor sequences come from a woman aged 30 to 39 who had recovered from COVID-19. The CDR3 runs from the conserved cysteine through the conserved F or W. D genes are given only for firm matches. Clone size is not always given. Where it is, it says once, few, many or a class for expanded clones.

j_call clone_size v_call d_call cdr3_nt cdr3_aa
TRBJ1-1 - TRBV6-5 - TGTGCCAGCAGGAACAGGTACCAAGCTTTCTTT CASRNRYQAFF
TRBJ1-4 once TRBV19 - TGTGCCAGTAGAGCGGGCCCCGCAACTAATGAAAAACTGTTTTTT CASRAGPATNEKLFF
TRBJ1-1 - TRBV5-5 TRBD1 TGTGCCAGCAGCTTCGGACAGGGTCTAAACACTGAAGCTTTCTTT CASSFGQGLNTEAFF
TRBJ1-1 - TRBV19 TRBD1 TGTGCCAGTAGTATACTAGCAGGGGGGAAGACTGAAGCTTTCTTT CASSILAGGKTEAFF
TRBJ2-7 - TRBV6-5 - TGTGCCACCCTCGGGTCGATGTACGAGCAGTACTTC CATLGSMYEQYF
TRBJ2-7 - TRBV12-3/TRBV12-4 TRBD1 TGTGCCAGCAGTCGGGACAGTACCTACGAGCAGTACTTC CASSRDSTYEQYF
TRBJ2-1 - TRBV29-1 - TGCAGCGTTGCTCCCAATGAGCAGTTCTTC CSVAPNEQFF
TRBJ1-5 - TRBV5-1 TRBD1 TGCGCCAGCAGCTGGGGACAGGGACGCAATCAGCCCCAGCATTTT CASSWGQGRNQPQHF
TRBJ1-3 - TRBV4-3 - TGCGCCAGCAGCCAAGTTTACGGAGACTCTGGAAACACCATATATTTT CASSQVYGDSGNTIYF
TRBJ1-1 - TRBV3-1/TRBV3-2 TRBD1 TGTGCCAGCAGTCAATTACAGGGGGCTGAAGCTTTCTTT CASSQLQGAEAFF
TRBJ1-5 - TRBV28 - TGTGCGAGCCGGGCAGGGGAGGGTCAGCCCCAGCATTTT CASRAGEGQPQHF
TRBJ1-1 once TRBV5-4 TRBD1 TGTGCCAGCAGCCGAGACCTGGACAGGGTAGACACTGAAGCTTTCTTT CASSRDLDRVDTEAFF
TRBJ2-5 - TRBV19 TRBD2 TGTGCCAGTAGTCGACAGTCTAGCGGGAGGGGGGAGACCCAGTACTTC CASSRQSSGRGETQYF
TRBJ2-7 - TRBV9 TRBD1 TGTGCCAGCAGCTACGGTCCGGGACAGGGATACTACGAGCAGTACTTC CASSYGPGQGYYEQYF
TRBJ2-1 - TRBV11-2 TRBD2 TGTGCCAGCAGCCCCGGAAGGACTAGCGGGTGGGCCTACGTTGAGCAGTTCTTC CASSPGRTSGWAYVEQFF
TRBJ1-3 - TRBV7-3 - TGTGCCAGCAGCTTCGGCTCTGGAAACACCATATATTTT CASSFGSGNTIYF
TRBJ2-7 - TRBV10-3 - TGTGCCATCAGTCGAACAGGGTCCCACGCCTACGAGCAGTACTTC CAISRTGSHAYEQYF
TRBJ1-5 once TRBV6-5 - TGTGCCAGCAACGTCAGGGGTAATCAGCCCCAGCATTTT CASNVRGNQPQHF
TRBJ1-2 - TRBV6-5 - TGTGCCATCTCCGAGGGCCAACACCGGGGCTACACCTTC CAISEGQHRGYTF
TRBJ2-1 - TRBV3-1/TRBV3-2 TRBD2 TGTGCCAGCAGCCAAGATCTTAGCGGGAGCTTCTATGAGCAGTTCTTC CASSQDLSGSFYEQFF
TRBJ1-4 once TRBV6-5 TRBD1 TGTGCCAGCAGTCTCGCGGGACAGGGCAATGAAAAACTGTTTTTT CASSLAGQGNEKLFF
TRBJ1-2 - TRBV9 TRBD1 TGTGCCAGCAGCGTCGGACAGGGCTCCTATGGCTACACCTTC CASSVGQGSYGYTF
TRBJ2-2 - TRBV4-2 TRBD1 TGTGCCAGCAGCCAAGATCAGACAGGGGGACGTACCGGGGAGCTGTTTTTT CASSQDQTGGRTGELFF
TRBJ2-7 - TRBV3-1/TRBV3-2 - TGTGCCAGCAGCCATGGAGCCGGGTCCTACGAGCAGTACTTC CASSHGAGSYEQYF
TRBJ2-7 few TRBV7-2 - TGTGCCAGCAGCCCCCAGACTAAATACTACGAGCAGTACTTC CASSPQTKYYEQYF
TRBJ1-2 - TRBV28 TRBD1 TGTGCGGTGGGACAGGGCATATATGGCTACACCTTC CAVGQGIYGYTF
TRBJ2-3 - TRBV30 TRBD2 TGTGCCTGGGGGGGACTAGCGGGATTCTCCGATACGCAGTATTTT CAWGGLAGFSDTQYF
TRBJ2-7 - TRBV7-8 - TGTGCCAGCAGCTCCAGGGGTCCCGGCTCCTACGAGCAGTACTTC CASSSRGPGSYEQYF
TRBJ1-4 - TRBV7-6 TRBD1 TGTGCCAGCAGCTTAGCAGGAGGGGGCAAGGGTGAAAAACTGTTTTTT CASSLAGGGKGEKLFF